This TCR beta chain emerged from a study of T-cell reconstitution after alpha-beta-depleted transplantation in children. This clonotype was seen at least ten times. Trimming removed 2 bases from V and 6 bases from J; junction bases left unmatched: 11. There are 18 residues in the CDR3. CDR1 and CDR2 from the germline V gene are DFQATT and SNEGSKA (reference sequence). Researchers prepared the TCRbeta library using unique molecular identifiers, the study reports. TCRdb re-called the PCR reads through MiXCR, storing one row per CDR3 protein. Among hundreds of thousands of distinct CDR3 sequences listed, roughly 17% were seen once.

The TCR was taken from a human donor who donated a stem cell graft to a child with acute myeloid leukemia. This chain connects TRBV20-1 to TRBJ2-2, with 14 bases aligning to TRBD2. The sequences come from PBMCs from the stem cell graft donor, collected from the stem cell graft. The CDR3 loop is CSARRTSGGRPTAGELFF. CDR3 coding DNA: TGCAGTGCTAGACGGACTAGCGGGGGGCGGCCGACGGCCGGGGAGCTGTTTTTT.